Listed below are T cell receptor beta chains from one sample, sequenced in a study of blood T cell repertoires in COVID-19. Data came from immunoSEQ multiplex PCR; TCRdb stores just in-frame clones and leaves some out. The sample includes about 280,000 clones, about 85% of them seen just once. The sample comprised peripheral blood. Source of these receptors: a human donor in a cohort sampled during active COVID-19. Both conserved end residues are part of each CDR3. Fields, in order: CDR3 protein, CDR3 DNA, D gene, clone size, J gene, V gene. D genes are given only for firm matches. Only some rows state a clone size, as once, few, many or a class for expanded clones.

CDR3: CASSGGQGYEQYF
DNA: TGTGCCAGCAGCGGAGGACAGGGCTACGAGCAGTACTTC
D: TRBD1
size: few
J: TRBJ2-7
V: TRBV9

CDR3: CSVSTSGPYNEQFF
DNA: TGCAGCGTGTCGACTAGCGGCCCCTACAATGAGCAGTTCTTC
D: TRBD2
size: .
J: TRBJ2-1
V: TRBV29-1

CDR3: CSASAALKPNQPQHF
DNA: TGCAGTGCTAGTGCAGCGCTGAAACCCAATCAGCCCCAGCATTTT
D: .
size: .
J: TRBJ1-5
V: TRBV20-1

CDR3: CASSLWTGGASEAFF
DNA: TGTGCCAGCAGCCTATGGACAGGGGGCGCATCTGAAGCTTTCTTT
D: TRBD1
size: .
J: TRBJ1-1
V: TRBV7-6

CDR3: CASSRGGRQETQYF
DNA: TGTGCCAGCAGCCGGGGGGGGCGGCAAGAGACCCAGTACTTC
D: TRBD2
size: .
J: TRBJ2-5
V: TRBV5-4

CDR3: CATKLAGDHEQYF
DNA: TGTGCCACAAAACTAGCGGGAGATCACGAGCAGTACTTC
D: TRBD2
size: .
J: TRBJ2-7
V: TRBV6-5

CDR3: CASSAGTGYQPQHF
DNA: TGTGCCAGCAGTGCCGGGACAGGGTATCAGCCCCAGCATTTT
D: TRBD1
size: few
J: TRBJ1-5
V: TRBV6-6

CDR3: CASSQGGGDEKLFF
DNA: TGCGCCAGCAGCCAAGGAGGGGGGGATGAAAAACTGTTTTTT
D: .
size: once
J: TRBJ1-4
V: TRBV4-3

CDR3: CASSLDRPSTNEKLFF
DNA: TGTGCCAGCAGTTTGGACAGACCTTCAACTAATGAAAAACTGTTTTTT
D: .
size: .
J: TRBJ1-4
V: TRBV2

CDR3: CASSHSAGGNIQYF
DNA: TGTGCCAGCAGCCATTCCGCCGGGGGTAACATTCAGTACTTC
D: .
size: few
J: TRBJ2-4
V: TRBV3-1/TRBV3-2

CDR3: CAIREGAGTGELFF
DNA: TGTGCCATCAGGGAAGGGGCCGGCACCGGGGAGCTGTTTTTT
D: .
size: .
J: TRBJ2-2
V: TRBV10-3

CDR3: CASSRGLVGSNEQFF
DNA: TGTGCCAGCAGCCGGGGACTAGTGGGCTCGAATGAGCAGTTCTTC
D: TRBD2
size: .
J: TRBJ2-1
V: TRBV2

CDR3: CAIDITGTGPGGTF
DNA: TGTGCCATCGACATAACCGGGACAGGGCCCGGGGGCACCTTC
D: TRBD1
size: .
J: TRBJ1-2
V: TRBV10-3